The 31 T cell receptor beta chains presented below share a single source sample, sequenced in a study of CD8 T cells in Susac syndrome. Reverse transcription of about 0.5 to 1 ug RNA was carried out with random hexamers. TCRdb re-called the immunoSEQ multiplex PCR reads through MiXCR, storing one row per CDR3 protein. There are roughly 120,000 distinct CDR3 sequences in the sample; 85% to 95% occur only once, and 0.085% to 0.095% lies in the top ten. The sample consisted of CD4+ T cells from PBMCs. Source of these receptors: a human donor with multiple sclerosis.

This rearrangement joins TRBV25-1 to TRBJ1-2, with D maybe TRBD1 (5 bases). V was cut by 4 bases and J by 8 bases, with 14 bases left in between. The CDR3 runs 13 residues. CDR1 MGHDK and CDR2 SYGVNS come from the germline V gene. CDR3: CASSGGPRLGYTF. CDR3 DNA sequence: TGTGCCAGCAGTGGGGGACCGCGCTTGGGCTACACCTTC.

This clonotype was counted a single time. The V and J genes are TRBV28 and TRBJ1-4, with TRBD1 as a possible D gene (6 bases). V was pared by 8 bases and J by 12 bases, with 22 bases between. Germline CDR1 is MDHEN and CDR2 is SYDVKM. This CDR3 region has 14 residues. As DNA, the CDR3 is TGTGCCAGCCGACCGGGACACCTTATCGGAGAACTGTTTTTT. Translating gives CASRPGHLIGELFF.

The rearrangement links TRBV3-1 to TRBJ2-7; D unresolved. From germline, CDR1 is LGHDT and CDR2 YNNKEL (reference sequence). V was trimmed by 1 base and J by 2 bases, leaving 9 bases between them. CDR3 length equals 14 residues. The CDR3 DNA reads as TGTGCCAGCAGCCAAGGCCCAGGCCCCTACGAGCAGTACTTC. It codes for CASSQGPGPYEQYF.

The gene calls are TRBV11-3 and TRBJ2-5; possibly TRBD1 for D (6 bases). Between the trimmed V and J ends, which lost 5 bases and 3 bases, there was a span of 13 bases. Germline CDR1 reads SGHNT; CDR2 reads YENEEA. This CDR3 has 14 amino acids. The CDR3 region is CASSTRQEKETQYF. In nucleotides, the CDR3 is TGTGCCAGCAGCACAAGACAGGAGAAAGAGACCCAGTACTTC.

V usage is TRBV24-1 and J usage is TRBJ2-1, with 10 bases identical to TRBD1. This CDR3 comprises 17 residues. Trimming took 4 bases from V and 6 from J; bases not matched to a gene: 11. Looked up from germline, CDR1 is KGHDR and CDR2 is SFDVKD. CDR3 region: CATSDPSPGTGVNEQFF. The CDR3 DNA reads as TGTGCCACCAGTGACCCGTCACCCGGGACAGGGGTCAATGAGCAGTTCTTC.

This chain uses TRBV29-1 with TRBJ1-1; unclear D gene. This CDR3 comprises 11 residues. The V end lost 3 bases, the J end lost 9 bases, and 11 bases lay between the germline ends. The germline V gene has CDR1 SQVTM and CDR2 ANQGSEA. The CDR3, as DNA: TGCAGCGTTGAGGAGGCAGCCAAAGCTTTCTTT. It specifies CSVEEAAKAFF.

This chain joins TRBV5-5 and TRBJ1-6; D is possibly TRBD1 (5 bases). V was trimmed by 2 bases and J by 8 bases, leaving 11 bases between them. The CDR3 totals 14 residues. Germline V gene data show CDR1 as SGHKS and CDR2 as YYEKEE (reference sequence). CDR3 sequence reads: CASSFRVVYSPLHF. As DNA, the CDR3 is TGTGCCAGCAGCTTCAGGGTAGTCTATTCACCCCTCCACTTT.

The rearrangement links TRBV12-3 or TRBV12-4 to TRBJ1-1; the D gene is possibly TRBD1 (6 bases). The CDR3 consists of 14 residues. Deletions cut 4 bases from V and 5 bases from J, with 14 bases between. The CDR3 sequence: CASSWGGLVTEAFF. CDR3 sequence (DNA): TGTGCCAGCAGTTGGGGGGGGCTGGTGACTGAAGCTTTCTTT.

The V and J genes are TRBV7-9 and TRBJ1-1, with D perhaps TRBD1 (5 bases). V was trimmed by 2 bases and J by 6 bases, leaving 10 bases between them. Germline values: CDR1 SEHNR, CDR2 FQNEAQ (reference sequence). This CDR3 region has 13 residues. CDR3 region: CASSLLGVPEAFF. Written as DNA, the CDR3 is TGTGCCAGCAGCTTACTGGGGGTCCCTGAAGCTTTCTTT.

J is TRBJ2-1 and V is TRBV18; 8 bases agree with TRBD1. The germline CDR1 and CDR2 sequences are KGHSH and LQKENI. The CDR3 consists of 15 residues. Losses at the gene ends were 5 bases for V and 4 bases for J; bases not matched to a gene: 7. CDR3 amino acids: CASSNRRDRYNEQFF. In DNA, the CDR3 is TGTGCCAGCTCAAACCGTCGGGACAGGTACAATGAGCAGTTCTTC.

The rearrangement links TRBV5-1 to TRBJ2-5, with D unclear. CDR3 length: 11 amino acids. V lost 5 bases, J lost 0 bases, and 2 bases lay in between. The germline gives CDR1 SGHRS, CDR2 YFSETQ. Written as DNA, the CDR3 is TGCGCCAGCAGAAACCAAGAGACCCAGTACTTC. Protein product: CASRNQETQYF.

V is TRBV12-3 or TRBV12-4 and J is TRBJ1-5; 7 positions agree with TRBD1. The CDR3 has 16 residues. V lost 6 bases to trimming and J lost 1 base; unmatched junction nucleotides: 9. CDR3 sequence reads: CASRPTGSISNQPQHF. CDR3 coding DNA: TGTGCCAGCAGACCGACAGGGTCTATAAGCAATCAGCCCCAGCATTTT.

The chain uses TRBV2 and TRBJ1-1; 7 bases agree with TRBD1. Germline CDR1 reads SNHLY; CDR2 reads FYNNEI. Losses at the gene ends were 4 bases for V and 4 bases for J; bases not matched to a gene: 0. This CDR3 has 12 amino acids. Here the CDR3 DNA reads TGTGCCAGCAGTGGGGACAGCACTGAAGCTTTCTTT. Translation: CASSGDSTEAFF.

V usage is TRBV18 and J usage is TRBJ2-3, with D tentatively TRBD1 or TRBD2 (5 bases each). V lost 1 base to trimming and J lost 2 bases, with 19 bases between them. CDR3 size: 18 residues. Germline V gene sequence: CDR1 KGHSH, CDR2 LQKENI. In DNA, the CDR3 is TGTGCCAGCTCACCACTCTACGGGGCAGGGAAGATCACAGATACGCAGTATTTT. Translated: CASSPLYGAGKITDTQYF. Full variable domain (outside the CDR3, taken from reference TRBV18 and TRBJ2-3): NAGVMQNPRHLVRRRGQEARLRCSPMKGHSHVYWYRQLPEEGLKFMVYLQKENIIDESGMPKERFSAEFPKEGPSILRIQQVVRGDSAAYFCASSPLYGAGKITDTQYFGPGTRLTVL.

This clonotype was seen once. The gene calls are TRBV2 and TRBJ2-3; D might be TRBD1 (5 bases). The CDR3 runs to 12 residues. V was pared by 7 bases and J by 5 bases, with 10 bases between. Germline CDR1 reads SNHLY; CDR2 reads FYNNEI. DNA for the CDR3: TGTGCCAGCAATACAGGTGGAGATACGCAGTATTTT. Residues: CASNTGGDTQYF.

This chain links TRBV12-3 or TRBV12-4 with TRBJ1-2; D unclear. There are 12 residues in the CDR3. The V end lost 6 bases, the J end lost 1 base, and 6 bases lay between the germline ends. The CDR3 reads CASSLLNYGYTF. The CDR3 DNA reads TGTGCCAGCAGCCTCCTTAACTATGGCTACACCTTC.

V usage is TRBV4-3 and J usage is TRBJ2-3, with D tentatively TRBD1 (5 bases). Germline V lookup: CDR1 LGHNA, CDR2 YSLEER. This CDR3 contains 16 residues. V lost 1 base and J 4 bases, leaving 15 bases between the germline ends. CDR3 in DNA: TGCGCCAGCAGCCAAGGGACGGCCTCCAGGGCAGATACGCAGTATTTT. This encodes CASSQGTASRADTQYF.

The rearrangement links TRBV20-1 to TRBJ1-1, with D unclear. CDR3 length: 11 amino acids. Looked up from germline, CDR1 is DFQATT and CDR2 is SNEGSKA (reference sequence). Trimming shortened V by 7 bases and J by 1 base, and 7 bases separated the two germline ends. The CDR3: CSVASNTEAFF. CDR3 coding DNA: TGCAGTGTCGCGTCGAACACTGAAGCTTTCTTT.

The chain combines TRBV3-1 with TRBJ1-2; TRBD1 might be the D (6 bases). Per the germline V gene, CDR1 is LGHDT and CDR2 is YNNKEL (reference sequence). Trimming shortened V by 3 bases and J by 7 bases, and 6 bases separated the two germline ends. This CDR3 is 11 amino acids long. This CDR3 reads CASSQGAGYTF. In nucleotides, the CDR3 is TGTGCCAGCAGCCAGGGGGCTGGCTACACCTTC.

The J gene is TRBJ2-3, the V gene TRBV12-3 or TRBV12-4; D not resolved. V lost 7 bases to trimming and J lost 6 bases, with 8 bases between them. The CDR3 runs to 11 residues. The chain's CDR3 is CASNLRDTQYF. DNA for the CDR3: TGTGCCAGCAACCTCAGGGATACGCAGTATTTT.

V is TRBV20-1 and J is TRBJ1-1; D is ambiguous. Trimming took off 1 base at V and 0 bases at J, with 12 bases between the two ends. The germline V gene encodes CDR1 DFQATT and CDR2 SNEGSKA (reference sequence). CDR3 size: 15 residues. CDR3 nucleotide sequence: TGCAGTGCTAGAGGTCATACTTACATGAACACTGAAGCTTTCTTT. Translation gives CSARGHTYMNTEAFF.

The V and J genes are TRBV20-1 and TRBJ2-3, with 14 bases lining up with TRBD2. The length of the CDR3 is 16 residues. Germline loops: CDR1 DFQATT, CDR2 SNEGSKA (reference sequence). After removal of 6 bases from V and 6 bases from J, the junction contained 11 bases not matched to a gene. As DNA, the CDR3 is TGCAGTGCCCCGCGACTAGCGGGGGGGCAAGTTGATACGCAGTATTTT. Translation: CSAPRLAGGQVDTQYF.

This sequence joins TRBV30 and TRBJ1-1, with 7 bases matching TRBD1. V was pared by 0 bases and J by 4 bases, with 5 bases of the junction left unmatched. CDR1 is GTSNPN and CDR2 is SVGIG in the germline V gene (reference sequence). There are 14 residues in the CDR3. CDR3 nucleotide sequence: TGTGCCTGGAGTGTAACGGCAGGGGGCACTGAAGCTTTCTTT. This translates into CAWSVTAGGTEAFF.

This clonotype was counted only a few times. This sequence joins TRBV2 and TRBJ1-1; 8 nucleotides agree with TRBD1. Germline values: CDR1 SNHLY, CDR2 FYNNEI. There are 14 residues in the CDR3. The J segment lost 4 bases and the V segment lost 4 bases, leaving 5 bases of the junction unmatched. CDR3 sequence (DNA): TGTGCCAGCAGTGCACAGGGGGTCATCACTGAAGCTTTCTTT. It specifies CASSAQGVITEAFF.

V gene TRBV7-3 combines with J gene TRBJ1-2; D gene uncertain. The CDR3 consists of 13 residues. With 5 bases removed from V and 8 bases from J, the gap between germline ends came to 15 bases. The germline gives CDR1 SGHTA, CDR2 FQGTGA. The CDR3 here is CASSPGEGRGYTF. CDR3 bases: TGTGCCAGCAGCCCCGGGGAGGGCAGGGGCTACACCTTC.

The J gene is TRBJ1-2, the V gene TRBV29-1; no reliable D call. Germline V gene lookup returns CDR1 SQVTM and CDR2 ANQGSEA. This CDR3 comprises 13 residues. The V gene lost 0 bases and the J gene lost 0 bases, with 5 bases spanning the gap. CDR3 region: CSVEELANYGYTF. The DNA for the CDR3 is TGCAGCGTTGAAGAGCTAGCTAACTATGGCTACACCTTC.

This chain links TRBV28 with TRBJ1-4; D might be TRBD1 (6 bases). V lost 5 bases, J lost 7 bases, and 20 bases lay in between. Germline loops: CDR1 MDHEN, CDR2 SYDVKM. The CDR3 runs to 16 residues. The CDR3 region has the DNA TGTGCCAGCAGTCCTCCGGGGGCAGGGCGGGGTGAAAAACTGTTTTTT. Amino acid sequence: CASSPPGAGRGEKLFF.

The table lists this clonotype with a count of one. J is TRBJ1-1 and V is TRBV29-1; weak D call: TRBD1 (5 bases). The CDR3 has 11 amino acids. Trimming pared 3 bases from V and 10 bases from J, leaving 12 bases between. Germline V CDR1 and CDR2: SQVTM, ANQGSEA. This CDR3 is CSVEVVGGAFF. CDR3 nucleotide sequence: TGCAGCGTTGAGGTGGTGGGGGGAGCTTTCTTT.

J is TRBJ2-6 and V is TRBV20-1; D uncertain. This CDR3 has 15 amino acids. V shed 0 bases and J shed 4 bases, with 10 bases lying between them. Germline V gene data show CDR1 as DFQATT and CDR2 as SNEGSKA (reference sequence). DNA of the CDR3: TGCAGTGCTAGAGAAAGAGTGACCGGGGCCAACGTCCTGACTTTC. It yields the protein CSARERVTGANVLTF.

The chain couples TRBV7-9 to TRBJ2-3; D is perhaps TRBD2 (6 bases). The CDR3 spans 15 residues. V was clipped by 1 base and J by 2 bases, with 10 bases between them. CDR1 and CDR2 from the germline V gene are SEHNR and FQNEAQ (reference sequence). CDR3 region: CASSLGEDHTDTQYF. CDR3 nucleotide sequence: TGTGCCAGCAGCTTAGGGGAGGACCACACAGATACGCAGTATTTT.

This chain uses TRBV5-1 with TRBJ2-3, with D hard to call. The V gene lost 4 bases and the J gene lost 4 bases, with 13 bases spanning the gap. The V gene's germline CDR1 is SGHRS and CDR2 YFSETQ. The CDR3 extends over 14 amino acids. In nucleotides, the CDR3 is TGCGCCAGCAGCCCATCAGTCGCCGCAGATACGCAGTATTTT. Amino acid sequence: CASSPSVAADTQYF.